This is a list of T cell receptor beta chains from one sample in a study of TIL therapy for anti-PD-1-resistant metastatic lung cancer. The method was immunoSEQ multiplex PCR; TCRdb's version includes in-frame clones alone and lacks a portion of them. The data hold roughly 57,000 clones, with 81% observed a single time. Specimen: blood, collected at baseline. These receptor sequences come from a person aged 25-79 years with non-small cell lung cancer. The CDR3 runs from the conserved cysteine through the conserved F or W. D genes are given only for firm matches. A row's size may be missing; if present it is once, few, many or a size class.

cdr3_aa	cdr3_nt	d_call	v_call	j_call	clone_size
CASSLALAGGPAYNEQFF	TGCGCCAGCAGCTTGGCACTAGCGGGAGGGCCAGCCTACAATGAGCAGTTCTTC	TRBD2	TRBV5-1	TRBJ2-1	once
CASRGTGSYEQYF	TGTGCCAGCAGGGGGACAGGGAGCTACGAGCAGTACTTC	TRBD1	TRBV12-3/TRBV12-4	TRBJ2-7	.
CATSDSGRRSSYNEQFF	TGTGCCACCAGTGATTCCGGGCGGAGGAGCTCCTACAATGAGCAGTTCTTC	.	TRBV24-1	TRBJ2-1	.
CASSFKGGARHGYTF	TGTGCCAGCAGTTTTAAAGGAGGAGCCCGCCATGGCTACACCTTC	.	TRBV27	TRBJ1-2	once
CASSLALAGQSGANVLTF	TGTGCCAGCAGCTTAGCCCTAGCGGGACAATCTGGGGCCAACGTCCTGACTTTC	TRBD2	TRBV11-2	TRBJ2-6	.
CASSYSIREEMGSNQPQHF	TGTGCCAGCAGTTACTCGATCAGGGAAGAGATGGGGAGCAATCAGCCCCAGCATTTT	.	TRBV6-2/TRBV6-3	TRBJ1-5	.
CASSLEVRSRETQYF	TGTGCCAGCAGCTTGGAAGTTAGGTCGCGAGAGACCCAGTACTTC	.	TRBV5-8	TRBJ2-5	.
CASGSTGWTEAFF	TGTGCCAGCGGGTCGACAGGGTGGACTGAAGCTTTCTTT	TRBD1	TRBV6-6	TRBJ1-1	.
CASSEALLLAGELQETQYF	TGTGCCAGCAGTGAAGCGCTTCTACTAGCGGGAGAGTTGCAAGAGACCCAGTACTTC	TRBD2	TRBV6-1	TRBJ2-5	.
CASSRGRERYEQYF	TGTGCCAGCAGTCGTGGGCGGGAGAGGTACGAGCAGTACTTC	TRBD2	TRBV9	TRBJ2-7	few
CASSTGGRVDTGELFF	TGTGCCAGCAGCACAGGGGGGCGGGTGGACACCGGGGAGCTGTTTTTT	TRBD1	TRBV11-2	TRBJ2-2	many
CASSLSEAGANVLTF	TGTGCCAGCAGTTTAAGCGAGGCCGGGGCCAACGTCCTGACTTTC	.	TRBV28	TRBJ2-6	.
CASSYRTYEQYF	TGTGCCAGCAGTTACAGGACCTACGAGCAGTACTTC	.	TRBV6-2/TRBV6-3	TRBJ2-7	.
CASSLGPAQPQHF	TGTGCCAGCAGTTTGGGGCCCGCTCAGCCCCAGCATTTT	.	TRBV12-3/TRBV12-4	TRBJ1-5	few
CASSPPRGNTEAFF	TGTGCCAGCTCACCACCACGAGGGAACACTGAAGCTTTCTTT	.	TRBV18	TRBJ1-1	.
CASTGQGAGKNIQYF	TGTGCCAGTACCGGACAGGGGGCTGGCAAAAACATTCAGTACTTC	TRBD1	TRBV19	TRBJ2-4	.
CAKGTLFSGGTEAFF	TGTGCCAAGGGGACATTATTTTCTGGAGGCACTGAAGCTTTCTTT	.	TRBV2	TRBJ1-1	few
CASRSGTGGYYGYTF	TGTGCCAGCAGATCCGGGACAGGGGGCTACTATGGCTACACCTTC	TRBD1	TRBV6-5	TRBJ1-2	.
CASSSGGGGVSTDTQYF	TGTGCCAGCAGCTCAGGGGGTGGCGGAGTTAGCACAGATACGCAGTATTTT	TRBD1	TRBV11-3	TRBJ2-3	.
CASSEVGDGELFF	TGTGCCAGCAGTGAAGTAGGGGACGGGGAGCTGTTTTTT	.	TRBV2	TRBJ2-2	.
CASSALALVNNEQFF	TGTGCCAGCAGCGCCCTAGCGTTGGTTAACAATGAGCAGTTCTTC	.	TRBV9	TRBJ2-1	.
CASSHRRGEKLFF	TGTGCCAGCAGCCATCGAAGGGGGGAAAAACTGTTTTTT	.	TRBV11-2	TRBJ1-4	once
CASSPGPGGGNEQFF	TGTGCCAGCTCCCCAGGACCCGGTGGGGGCAATGAGCAGTTCTTC	.	TRBV18	TRBJ2-1	.
CASSGAGTRNEQFF	TGTGCCAGCAGTGGGGCGGGTACTAGGAATGAGCAGTTCTTC	.	TRBV6-6	TRBJ2-1	.
CAAGGGGEKLFF	TGCGCCGCAGGGGGGGGAGGTGAAAAACTGTTTTTT	TRBD1	TRBV23-1	TRBJ1-4	.
CASSSSSADTQYF	TGCGCCAGCAGCTCGTCGAGTGCAGATACGCAGTATTTT	.	TRBV4-3	TRBJ2-3	.
CASRGPVPDGYTF	TGTGCCAGCCGAGGGCCCGTACCGGATGGCTACACCTTC	.	TRBV27	TRBJ1-2	.
CASSSQGGYNSPLHF	TGTGCCAGCAGCTCCCAGGGAGGGTATAATTCACCCCTCCACTTT	.	TRBV4-2	TRBJ1-6	few
CASSLSGTSGWYEQYF	TGTGCCAGCAGCCTATCCGGGACTAGCGGATGGTACGAGCAGTACTTC	TRBD2	TRBV7-8	TRBJ2-7	.
CSVSGTGEEQYF	TGCAGCGTCTCCGGGACAGGGGAGGAGCAGTACTTC	TRBD1	TRBV29-1	TRBJ2-7	.